Listed below are T cell receptor beta chains from one sample, sequenced in a study of identical twins. Each CDR3 protein gets one entry after TCRdb re-called the 5' RACE reads with MiXCR. The table records over 500,000 distinct CDR3 sequences, 20% to 25% of them present only once. The same sample was also used in a study of T cells expressing NK-cell markers.

The specimen was CD4+ T cells sorted from blood. The receptors come from a woman under 30 in good health. The CDR3 runs from the conserved cysteine through the conserved F or W. D genes are given only for firm matches. Size is stated for part of the rows, as once, few or many counts, or as a class when the clone is expanded.

D gene	V gene	J gene	clone size	CDR3 DNA	CDR3 protein
NA	TRBV24-1	TRBJ2-6	NA	TGTGCCAAGCACCCTAGGCCGCAATGCTCTGGGGCCAACGTCCTGACTTTC	CAKHPRPQCSGANVLTF
NA	TRBV9	TRBJ2-5	NA	TGTGCCAGCAGCGCCGGGGTGCATTCCCCGTCCCAAGAGACCCAGTACTTC	CASSAGVHSPSQETQYF
TRBD1	TRBV3-1	TRBJ1-2	NA	TGTGCCAGCACCCGGACAGGGGGGAACTATGGCTACACCTTC	CASTRTGGNYGYTF
NA	TRBV5-5	TRBJ2-1	NA	TGTGCCAGCAGCTTGTCAGGAGACTGGTACAATGAGCAGTTCTTC	CASSLSGDWYNEQFF
TRBD1	TRBV10-3	TRBJ2-5	NA	TGTGCCATCAGTGGCCTGGGACAGGGGCCCCAAGAGACCCAGTACTTC	CAISGLGQGPQETQYF
TRBD1	TRBV20-1	TRBJ1-2	NA	TGCAGTGCCAGAAGGGACAGGGGTATGGGTGGCTACACCTTC	CSARRDRGMGGYTF
NA	TRBV5-1	TRBJ1-1	NA	TGCGCCAGCAGCGGGGGCGGGGATGGCACTGAAGCTTTCTTT	CASSGGGDGTEAFF
NA	TRBV29-1	TRBJ1-1	NA	TGCAGCGTTGGTCGAAGACTTCGGAGGGACACTGAAGCTTTCTTT	CSVGRRLRRDTEAFF
TRBD1	TRBV27	TRBJ1-1	NA	TGTGCCAGCAGCCGACAGGGGCAAAACACTGAAGCTTTCTTT	CASSRQGQNTEAFF
TRBD1	TRBV12-3/TRBV12-4	TRBJ2-5	NA	TGTGCCAGCAGGGACAGGGGAAACCAAGAGACCCAGTACTTC	CASRDRGNQETQYF
TRBD2	TRBV7-2	TRBJ2-1	NA	TGTGCCAGCAGCCGCCGGGATAGCGGGGTCTCCTACAATGAGCAGTTCTTC	CASSRRDSGVSYNEQFF
NA	TRBV12-3/TRBV12-4	TRBJ1-1	NA	TGTGCCAGCACCCTCAGGTGGGTGATGAACACTGAAGCTTTCTTT	CASTLRWVMNTEAFF
NA	TRBV5-1	TRBJ1-1	NA	TGCGCCAGCACCCCTGGCACTGTGAACACTGAAGCTTTCTTT	CASTPGTVNTEAFF
TRBD2	TRBV7-6	TRBJ2-1	NA	TGTGCCAGCAGCCGAGCGGGACACAATGAGCAGTTCTTC	CASSRAGHNEQFF
TRBD2	TRBV27	TRBJ2-7	NA	TGTGCCAGCAGGTCTAGCGGGCATTCCTACGAGCAGTACTTC	CASRSSGHSYEQYF
NA	TRBV9	TRBJ2-1	NA	TGTGCCAGCAGCGCCGCGGAGGGGCCGTGGAATGAGCAGTTCTTC	CASSAAEGPWNEQFF
NA	TRBV5-1	TRBJ2-1	few	TGCGCCAGCAGCTTGTCTGGGCAGTACAATGAGCAGTTCTTC	CASSLSGQYNEQFF
TRBD1	TRBV4-3	TRBJ2-5	NA	TGCGCCAGCAGCCACGATGGACAGGGCGAGGGAGAGACCCAGTACTTC	CASSHDGQGEGETQYF
TRBD2	TRBV20-1	TRBJ2-1	few	TGCAGTGCCAGCCGACTAGCTGATGATGAGCAGTTCTTC	CSASRLADDEQFF
NA	TRBV20-1	TRBJ2-1	many	TGCAGTGCCAAATCCGTCGGGGGGCACAATGAGCAGTTCTTC	CSAKSVGGHNEQFF
NA	TRBV20-1	TRBJ2-1	few	TGCAGCCCCGGGTCGGGGAACTACAATGAGCAGTTCTTC	CSPGSGNYNEQFF
TRBD1	TRBV13	TRBJ2-1	few	TGTGCCAGCAGCCGGGACAGGGGGCGCGGGGAGCAGTTCTTC	CASSRDRGRGEQFF
NA	TRBV20-1	TRBJ2-7	NA	TGCAGTGCTAGAAGAGGGGTATCCGGCACCTACGAGCAGTACTTC	CSARRGVSGTYEQYF
NA	TRBV10-2	TRBJ2-7	few	TGCGCCAGCCGGGGACTCGCTCCTGAGCAGTACTTC	CASRGLAPEQYF
TRBD2	TRBV5-1	TRBJ2-1	many	TGCGCCAGCAGCAGAGGACTAGGCAATGAGCAGTTCTTC	CASSRGLGNEQFF
NA	TRBV15	TRBJ1-4	NA	TGTGCCACCAGCAGCCTATCCCCAGCCTCTTCAACTAATGAAAAACTGTTTTTT	CATSSLSPASSTNEKLFF
NA	TRBV7-7	TRBJ2-1	many	TGTGCTAGCAGCTTAAATTCAGGGGACCACAATGAGCAGTTCTTC	CASSLNSGDHNEQFF
NA	TRBV20-1	TRBJ2-1	NA	TGCAGTGCTTGGACAGCCAGCCTAAGGGATGAGCAGTTCTTC	CSAWTASLRDEQFF
TRBD2	TRBV20-1	TRBJ2-3	many	TGCAGTGCTCAAGCGGGAGGGCCGCAAGATACGCAGTATTTT	CSAQAGGPQDTQYF
NA	TRBV6-5	TRBJ2-7	few	TGTGCCAGCAGTTACTCGACCAGGGGCGAGCAGTACTTC	CASSYSTRGEQYF
NA	TRBV10-3	TRBJ1-5	few	TGTGCCATCAGTAGGGGTAGCGCTCAGCCCCAGCATTTT	CAISRGSAQPQHF
TRBD2	TRBV20-1	TRBJ2-7	few	TGCAGTGTGTGGGAGGGCGGGAGGAACGAGCAGTACTTC	CSVWEGGRNEQYF
TRBD1	TRBV4-2	TRBJ2-7	few	TGTGCCAGCAGCCCGGGACAGGCTGAAGGGGCCTACGAGCAGTACTTC	CASSPGQAEGAYEQYF
NA	TRBV2	TRBJ2-7	NA	TGTGCCAGCACCCTGACAGTCTACGAGCAGTACTTC	CASTLTVYEQYF
NA	TRBV20-1	TRBJ2-7	few	TGCAGTGCTGTAGAACTGACATACGAGCAGTACTTC	CSAVELTYEQYF
NA	TRBV10-3	TRBJ1-4	NA	TGTGCCATCCGCTCACAGGGCTCTAATGAAAAACTGTTTTTT	CAIRSQGSNEKLFF
NA	TRBV6-5	TRBJ2-7	few	TGTGCCAGCAGTCTTCTCGCCCCTGGGGCAGGCGACGTCTCCTACGAGCAGTACTTC	CASSLLAPGAGDVSYEQYF
NA	TRBV5-5	TRBJ2-2	few	TGTGCCAGCAGCCGCCTGGGGAACACCGGGGAGCTGTTTTTT	CASSRLGNTGELFF
NA	TRBV3-1	TRBJ1-1	few	TGTGCCAGCAGCCAAGTGCTACTCACTGAAGCTTTCTTT	CASSQVLLTEAFF
NA	TRBV20-1	TRBJ1-2	NA	TGCAGTGCGCCGACACAGGACTATGGCTACACCTTC	CSAPTQDYGYTF